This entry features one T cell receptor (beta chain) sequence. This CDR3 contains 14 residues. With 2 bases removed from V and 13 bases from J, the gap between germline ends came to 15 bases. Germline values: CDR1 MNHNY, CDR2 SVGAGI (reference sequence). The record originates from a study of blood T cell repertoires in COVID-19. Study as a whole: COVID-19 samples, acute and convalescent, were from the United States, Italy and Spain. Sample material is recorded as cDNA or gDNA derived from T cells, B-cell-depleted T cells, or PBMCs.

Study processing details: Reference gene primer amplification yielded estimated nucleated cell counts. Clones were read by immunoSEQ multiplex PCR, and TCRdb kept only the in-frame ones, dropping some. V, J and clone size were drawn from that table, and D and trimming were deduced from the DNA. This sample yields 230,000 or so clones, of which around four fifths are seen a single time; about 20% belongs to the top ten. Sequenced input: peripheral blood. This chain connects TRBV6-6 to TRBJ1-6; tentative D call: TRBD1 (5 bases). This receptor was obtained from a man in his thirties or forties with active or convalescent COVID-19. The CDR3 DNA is TGTGCCAGCAGTTACGGGGCAGCCGTCTTTCCCCTCCACTTT. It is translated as CASSYGAAVFPLHF.